This TCR beta chain appears in the sequencing data of a study of CD8+ T cells in alopecia areata. Details on this clone: Its matching antigen is unknown.

The CDR3 has 13 residues. Trimming removed 1 base from V and 6 bases from J, with 7 bases in between. Germline assignment: CDR1 LNHDA and CDR2 SQIVND (reference sequence). Notes on the study in general: Patients shared TCRs less clearly than mice did, possibly owing to HLA.

Following RNA extraction, reverse transcription yielded cDNA that acted as the sequencing template. Libraries were prepared by immunoSEQ multiplex PCR; TCRdb keeps only in-frame clonotypes and omits some of them. The data contain 120,000 or so clones, approximately 60% of them singletons. The treatment here: oral pan-JAK inhibitor, 5-10 mg twice daily. The chain employs TRBV19 and TRBJ2-1; TRBD2 might be the D (5 bases). The sequencing used CD4+ T cells sorted from blood, collected at week 4, from a patient treated with tofacitinib. This receptor was obtained from a human donor with alopecia areata. CDR3 region: CASSIGRGNEQFF. DNA of the CDR3: TGTGCCAGTAGTATAGGTCGGGGCAATGAGCAGTTCTTC.